One sample yielded the 18 T cell receptor beta chains listed below, sequenced in a study of OX40 agonist ivuxolimab in advanced cancers. Method: immunoSEQ multiplex PCR; TCRdb's copy keeps in-frame clones and lacks some. The table lists about 54,000 clones, almost 85% of them singletons. The sequencing here drew on CD4+ or CD8+ T cells sorted from blood, taken in a trial of the OX40 agonist ivuxolimab. These TCRs come from an adult with an advanced solid tumor such as melanoma, head and neck, liver or kidney cancer.

The chain has TRBV5-4 and TRBJ1-2; 7 bases are shared with TRBD1. J gave up 6 bases and V 3 bases, and 11 bases lay outside the gene matches. Germline V CDR1 and CDR2: SGHNT, YYREEE (reference sequence). CDR3 length: 15 amino acids. The CDR3 DNA reads TGTGCCAGCAGCTCGACCGACAGACAGGGTAATGGCTACACCTTC. Encoded protein: CASSSTDRQGNGYTF.

V gene TRBV28 combines with J gene TRBJ1-5; 7 bases align to TRBD1. This CDR3 has 16 amino acids. Unmatched junction bases numbered 14, after V lost 7 bases and J lost 5 bases. Germline V CDR1 and CDR2: MDHEN, SYDVKM. In DNA form, the CDR3 reads TGTGCCAGCATCAATTCGGGCCCAGGGGGTGATCAGCCCCAGCATTTT. It yields the protein CASINSGPGGDQPQHF.

This clone has more than one count but fewer than ten. The V gene is TRBV28, the J gene TRBJ1-2; 8 nucleotides agree with TRBD1. The CDR3 sequence is 17 residues long. From germline, CDR1 is MDHEN and CDR2 SYDVKM. The V segment lost 3 bases and the J segment 8 bases; nucleotides outside the gene matches: 17. CDR3 amino acids: CASSFLLSFWGQEGYTF. CDR3 in DNA: TGTGCCAGCAGTTTCCTTTTGAGTTTCTGGGGACAGGAGGGCTACACCTTC.

The CDR3 bases are TGTGCCAGCAGTGAAGGGCTAGCGGGACAAGAGACCCAGTACTTC. Its translation is CASSEGLAGQETQYF. The chain recombines TRBV2 with TRBJ2-5, with 9 nucleotides matching TRBD2. V dropped 1 base and J dropped 2; count of bases not matched to a gene: 2. Germline V gene lookup returns CDR1 SNHLY and CDR2 FYNNEI. The CDR3 is made up of 15 amino acids.

This chain joins TRBV29-1 and TRBJ1-2; 11 bases align to TRBD1. V was clipped by 6 bases and J by 3 bases; unmatched bases: 9. The CDR3 is 15 residues long. The germline V gene has CDR1 SQVTM and CDR2 ANQGSEA. The CDR3 nucleotides are TGCAGCGTCCGGACAGGGGGCAAAAGAGACTATGGCTACACCTTC. Its protein product is CSVRTGGKRDYGYTF.

The chain uses TRBV4-1 and TRBJ1-2, with 10 positions matching TRBD1. This CDR3 spans 14 amino acids. V gave up 6 bases and J gave up 8 bases; unmatched junction bases: 9. Germline V CDR1 and CDR2: MGHRA, YSYEKL. The CDR3 is CASSSDRGQRGYTF. CDR3 DNA sequence: TGCGCCAGCAGTTCTGACAGGGGGCAGAGGGGCTACACCTTC.

The chain recombines TRBV9 with TRBJ2-7; either TRBD1 or TRBD2 may fit D (5 bases each). Germline values: CDR1 SGDLS, CDR2 YYNGEE. Between the trimmed V and J ends, which lost 2 bases and 1 base, there was a span of 10 bases. CDR3 length equals 14 residues. CDR3 region: CASSVRDGSYEQYF. CDR3 nucleotides: TGTGCCAGCAGCGTGAGGGACGGATCCTACGAGCAGTACTTC.

The rearrangement joins TRBV5-1 to TRBJ2-7; 9 bases map to TRBD1. Looked up from germline, CDR1 is SGHRS and CDR2 is YFSETQ. Germline trimming cut 0 bases from V and 0 bases from J; bases unmatched to any gene: 7. This CDR3 contains 17 residues. Here the CDR3 DNA reads TGCGCCAGCAGCTTGGATGGGACAGGGTCCCTCTCCTACGAGCAGTACTTC. Translation gives CASSLDGTGSLSYEQYF.

This rearrangement joins TRBV19 to TRBJ1-1; no firm D call. Trimming pared 9 bases from V and 2 bases from J, leaving 16 bases between. The CDR3 consists of 14 residues. Germline lookup yields CDR1 LNHDA and CDR2 SQIVND (reference sequence). Here the CDR3 DNA reads TGTGCCAGCCAAGGTCCCGCGGTTAACACTGAAGCTTTCTTT. Translating it yields CASQGPAVNTEAFF. The full variable domain, completed using reference TRBV19 and TRBJ1-1, is DGGITQSPKYLFRKEGQNVTLSCEQNLNHDAMYWYRQDPGQGLRLIYYSQIVNDFQKGDIAEGYSVSREKKESFPLTVTSAQKNPTAFYLCASQGPAVNTEAFFGQGTRLTVV.

The chain couples TRBV6-9 to TRBJ1-4; D is undetermined. The V and J ends lost 2 bases and 4 bases respectively, with 26 bases between them. The germline V gene has CDR1 MNHGY and CDR2 SVAAGI. The CDR3 runs to 20 residues. Here the CDR3 DNA reads TGTGCCAGCAGTTATAATAGTATGTTTGAGGCCGCAAACTTTAATGAAAAACTGTTTTTT. Protein product: CASSYNSMFEAANFNEKLFF.

This rearrangement joins TRBV6-5 to TRBJ1-4; D might be TRBD1 (5 bases). V gave up 7 bases and J gave up 10 bases, with 10 bases separating them. Germline V gene sequence: CDR1 MNHEY, CDR2 SVGAGI. The CDR3 loop spans 11 amino acids. The CDR3 region is CASTWGGKLFF. CDR3 bases: TGTGCCAGCACCTGGGGGGGAAAACTGTTTTTT.

This clone has just a few counts. The chain carries TRBV6-5 and TRBJ1-1, with a tentative D call TRBD1 (5 bases). The V end lost 8 bases, the J end lost 5 bases, and 21 bases lay between the germline ends. CDR1 is MNHEY and CDR2 is SVGAGI in the germline V gene. This CDR3 is built from 15 residues. DNA for the CDR3: TGTGCCAGCGGAAAATTATTGGGGGGAGGAACTGAAGCTTTCTTT. Encoded protein: CASGKLLGGGTEAFF.

The chain carries TRBV15 and TRBJ1-5; 8 nucleotides agree with TRBD1. This CDR3 is 16 amino acids long. V gave up 1 base and J gave up 3 bases; unmatched junction bases: 5. The V gene's germline CDR1 is LNHNV and CDR2 YYDKDF (reference sequence). The CDR3: CATSRAQGANNQPQHF. CDR3 bases: TGTGCCACCAGCAGAGCTCAGGGGGCGAACAATCAGCCCCAGCATTTT.

The V gene is TRBV27, the J gene TRBJ2-7; the D gene could be TRBD1 or TRBD2 (5 bases each). V lost 4 bases and J lost 2, with 24 bases in between. Per germline, CDR1 MNHEY and CDR2 SMNVEV (reference sequence). This CDR3 contains 18 residues. For the CDR3, the DNA is TGTGCCAGCAGTTCGTCCGGGGCCAAAGGGGAATTGGCCTACGAGCAGTACTTC. It translates to CASSSSGAKGELAYEQYF.

The rearrangement joins TRBV25-1 to TRBJ1-1; D unclear. The CDR3 has 13 amino acids. V was shortened by 7 bases and J by 1 base, with 10 bases between the two germline ends. Germline assignment: CDR1 MGHDK and CDR2 SYGVNS. This chain's CDR3 is CASTLSGNTEAFF. In DNA, the CDR3 is TGTGCCAGCACGCTCTCGGGGAACACTGAAGCTTTCTTT.

V gene TRBV20-1 combines with J gene TRBJ1-2; D is unclear. Trimming left V 7 bases short and J 8 bases short, with 14 bases between. Germline-derived CDR1 and CDR2 are DFQATT and SNEGSKA (reference sequence). This CDR3 is 11 amino acids long. CDR3 bases: TGCAGTGTCCCGGTGCCTGGGGGCTACACCTTC. Protein product: CSVPVPGGYTF.

The gene calls are TRBV7-2 and TRBJ2-7; D is possibly TRBD2 (7 bases). With 3 bases removed from V and 7 bases from J, the gap between germline ends came to 22 bases. The CDR3 runs 16 residues. Germline V gives CDR1 SGHTA, CDR2 FQGNSA. The DNA for the CDR3 is TGTGCCAGCAGCTTCGGTGCGGGGGCGCTGGGGGGGGAGCAGTACTTC. This sequence encodes CASSFGAGALGGEQYF.

The chain combines TRBV6-5 with TRBJ1-2; possibly TRBD1 for D (5 bases). Germline V CDR1 and CDR2: MNHEY, SVGAGI. Trimming left V 0 bases short and J 4 bases short, with 9 bases between. This CDR3 has 14 amino acids. CDR3 sequence: CASSYSGEGYGYTF. Written as DNA, the CDR3 is TGTGCCAGCAGTTACTCGGGGGAGGGCTATGGCTACACCTTC.